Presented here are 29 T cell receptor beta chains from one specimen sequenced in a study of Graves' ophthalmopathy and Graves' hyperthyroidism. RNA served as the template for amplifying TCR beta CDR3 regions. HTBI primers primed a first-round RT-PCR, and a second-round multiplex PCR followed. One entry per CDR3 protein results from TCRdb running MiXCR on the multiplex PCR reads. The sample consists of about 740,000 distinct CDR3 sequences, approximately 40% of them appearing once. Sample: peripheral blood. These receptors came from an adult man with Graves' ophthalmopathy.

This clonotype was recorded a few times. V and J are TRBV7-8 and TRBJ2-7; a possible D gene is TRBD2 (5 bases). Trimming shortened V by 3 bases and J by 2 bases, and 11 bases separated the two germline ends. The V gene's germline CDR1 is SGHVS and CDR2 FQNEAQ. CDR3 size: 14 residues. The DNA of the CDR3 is TGTGCCAGCAGCTTTGGGAGCCGAACCTACGAGCAGTACTTC. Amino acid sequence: CASSFGSRTYEQYF.

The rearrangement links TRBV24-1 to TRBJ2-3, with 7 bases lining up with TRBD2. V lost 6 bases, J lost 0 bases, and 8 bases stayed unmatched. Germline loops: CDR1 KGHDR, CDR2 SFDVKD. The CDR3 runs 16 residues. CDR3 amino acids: CATSRLVSGSTDTQYF. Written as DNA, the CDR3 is TGTGCCACCAGTCGGCTTGTTAGCGGGAGCACAGATACGCAGTATTTT.

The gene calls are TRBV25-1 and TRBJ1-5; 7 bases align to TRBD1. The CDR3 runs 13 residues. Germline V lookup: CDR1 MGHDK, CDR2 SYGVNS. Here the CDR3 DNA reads TGTGCTAGGGTGACAGGGAACAATCAGCCCCAGCATTTT. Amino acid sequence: CARVTGNNQPQHF. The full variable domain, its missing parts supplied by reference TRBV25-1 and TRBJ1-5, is EADIYQTPRYLVIGTGKKITLECSQTMGHDKMYWYQQDPGMELHLIHYSYGVNSTEKGDLSSESTVSRIRTEHFPLTLESARPSHTSQYLCARVTGNNQPQHFGDGTRLSIL.

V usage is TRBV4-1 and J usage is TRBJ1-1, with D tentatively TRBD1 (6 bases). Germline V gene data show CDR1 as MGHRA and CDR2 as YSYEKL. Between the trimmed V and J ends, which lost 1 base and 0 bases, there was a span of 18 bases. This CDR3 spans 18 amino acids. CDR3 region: CASSQAGQNPYMNTEAFF. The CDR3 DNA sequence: TGCGCCAGCAGCCAAGCGGGACAAAACCCTTATATGAACACTGAAGCTTTCTTT.

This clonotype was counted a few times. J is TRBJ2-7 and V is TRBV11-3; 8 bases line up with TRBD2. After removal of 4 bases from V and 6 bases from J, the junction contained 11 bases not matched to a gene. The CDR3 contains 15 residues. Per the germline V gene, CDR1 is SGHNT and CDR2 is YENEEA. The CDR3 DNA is TGTGCCAGCAGCTCCGGGAGGGTTCAAGGGGGCGAGCAGTACTTC. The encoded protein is CASSSGRVQGGEQYF.

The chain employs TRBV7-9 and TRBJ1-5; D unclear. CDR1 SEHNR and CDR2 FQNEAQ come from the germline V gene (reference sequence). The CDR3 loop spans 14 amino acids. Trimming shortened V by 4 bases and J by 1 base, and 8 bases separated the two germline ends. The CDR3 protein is CASSWIDSNQPQHF. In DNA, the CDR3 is TGTGCCAGCAGCTGGATCGACAGCAATCAGCCCCAGCATTTT.

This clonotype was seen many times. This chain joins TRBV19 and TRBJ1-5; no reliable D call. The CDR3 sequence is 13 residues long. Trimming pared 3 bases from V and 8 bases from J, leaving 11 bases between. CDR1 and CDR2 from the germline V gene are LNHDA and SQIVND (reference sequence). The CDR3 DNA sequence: TGTGCCAGTAGTATTGGGTGGGATAAGCCCCAGCATTTT. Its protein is CASSIGWDKPQHF.

This CDR3 reads CASSLGSAPQETQYF. CDR3 nucleotides: TGTGCCAGCAGCTTAGGTAGCGCCCCACAAGAGACCCAGTACTTC. The gene calls are TRBV5-4 and TRBJ2-5, with D perhaps TRBD2 (5 bases). V was cut by 2 bases and J by 2 bases, with 13 bases left in between. In germline, CDR1 is SGHNT, CDR2 YYREEE (reference sequence). This CDR3 contains 15 residues.

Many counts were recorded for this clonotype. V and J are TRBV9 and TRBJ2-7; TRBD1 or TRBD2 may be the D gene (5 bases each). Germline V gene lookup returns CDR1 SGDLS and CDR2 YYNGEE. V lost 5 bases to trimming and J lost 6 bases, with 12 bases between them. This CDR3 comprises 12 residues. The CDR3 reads CASSVGGGEQYF. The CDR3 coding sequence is TGTGCCAGCAGTGTTGGGGGTGGCGAGCAGTACTTC.

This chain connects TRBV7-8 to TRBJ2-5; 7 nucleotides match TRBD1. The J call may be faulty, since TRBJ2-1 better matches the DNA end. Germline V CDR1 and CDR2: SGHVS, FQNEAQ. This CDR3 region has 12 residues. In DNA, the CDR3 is TGTGCCAGCAGCCAATTCAGGGGGGAGCAGTTCTTC. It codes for CASSQFRGEQFF.

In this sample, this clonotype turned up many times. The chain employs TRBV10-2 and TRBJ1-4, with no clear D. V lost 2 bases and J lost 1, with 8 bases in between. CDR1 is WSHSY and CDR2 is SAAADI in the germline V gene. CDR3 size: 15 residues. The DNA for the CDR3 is TGCGCCAGCAGTGAGATAGAGGGAACTAATGAAAAACTGTTTTTT. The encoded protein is CASSEIEGTNEKLFF.

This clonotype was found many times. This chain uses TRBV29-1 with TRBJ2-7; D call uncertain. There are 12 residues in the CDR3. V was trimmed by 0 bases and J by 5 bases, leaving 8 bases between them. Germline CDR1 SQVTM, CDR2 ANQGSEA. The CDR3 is CSVEDVADEQYF. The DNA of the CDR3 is TGCAGCGTTGAAGACGTCGCGGACGAGCAGTACTTC.

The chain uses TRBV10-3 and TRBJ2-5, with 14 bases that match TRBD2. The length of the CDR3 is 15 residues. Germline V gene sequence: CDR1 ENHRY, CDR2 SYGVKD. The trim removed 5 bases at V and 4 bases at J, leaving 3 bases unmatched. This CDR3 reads CAISWTSGGRETQYF. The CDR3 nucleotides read TGTGCCATCAGTTGGACTAGCGGGGGGAGAGAGACCCAGTACTTC.

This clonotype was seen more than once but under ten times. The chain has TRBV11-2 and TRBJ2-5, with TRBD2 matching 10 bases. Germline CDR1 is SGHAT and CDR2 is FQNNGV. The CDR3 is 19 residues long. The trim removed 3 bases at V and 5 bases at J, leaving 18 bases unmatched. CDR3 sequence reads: CASSFARFRLAGVGETQYF. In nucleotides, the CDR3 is TGTGCCAGCAGCTTCGCCAGGTTTCGGCTAGCGGGAGTCGGGGAGACCCAGTACTTC. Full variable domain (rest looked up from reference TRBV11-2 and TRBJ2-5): EAGVAQSPRYKIIEKRQSVAFWCNPISGHATLYWYQQILGQGPKLLIQFQNNGVVDDSQLPKDRFSAERLKGVDSTLKIQPAKLEDSAVYLCASSFARFRLAGVGETQYFGPGTRLLVL.

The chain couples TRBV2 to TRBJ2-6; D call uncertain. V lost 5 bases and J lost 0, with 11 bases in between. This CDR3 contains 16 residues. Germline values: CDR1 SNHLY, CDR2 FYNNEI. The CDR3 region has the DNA TGTGCCAGCAGTTATACACAACGCTCTGGGGCCAACGTCCTGACTTTC. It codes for CASSYTQRSGANVLTF.

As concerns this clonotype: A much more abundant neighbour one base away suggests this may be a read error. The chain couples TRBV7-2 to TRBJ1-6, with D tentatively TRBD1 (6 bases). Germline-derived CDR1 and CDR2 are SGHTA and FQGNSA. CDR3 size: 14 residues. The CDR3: CASSLRTGQSPPHF. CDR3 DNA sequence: TGTGCCAGCAGTCTTAGAACAGGGCAGTCACCCCCCCACTTT.

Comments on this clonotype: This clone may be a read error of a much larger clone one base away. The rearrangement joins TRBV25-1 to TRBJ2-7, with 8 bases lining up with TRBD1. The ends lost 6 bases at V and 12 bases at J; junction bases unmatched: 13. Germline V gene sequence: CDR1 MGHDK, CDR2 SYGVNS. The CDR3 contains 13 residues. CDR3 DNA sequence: TGTGCCAGCAGCTCTGGACAGGGCGCACGGCGGTACTTC. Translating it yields CASSSGQGARRYF.

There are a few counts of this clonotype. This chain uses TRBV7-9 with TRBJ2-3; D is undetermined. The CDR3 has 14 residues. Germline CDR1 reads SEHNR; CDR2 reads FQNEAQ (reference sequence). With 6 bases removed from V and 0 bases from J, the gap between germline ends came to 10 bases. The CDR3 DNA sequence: TGTGCCAGCAGATACGCGGCTAGCACAGATACGCAGTATTTT. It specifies CASRYAASTDTQYF.

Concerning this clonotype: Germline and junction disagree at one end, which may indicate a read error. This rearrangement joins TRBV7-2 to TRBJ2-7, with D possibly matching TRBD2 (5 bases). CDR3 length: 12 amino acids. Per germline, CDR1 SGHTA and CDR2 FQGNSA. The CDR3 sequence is CASSEGACEQYF. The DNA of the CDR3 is TGCGCCAGCAGTGAGGGTGCCTGCGAGCAGTACTTC.

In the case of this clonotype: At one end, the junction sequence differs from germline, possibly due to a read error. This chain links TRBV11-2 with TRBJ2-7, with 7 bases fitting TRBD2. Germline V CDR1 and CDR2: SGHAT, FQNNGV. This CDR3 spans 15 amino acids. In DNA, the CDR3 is TGTGCCAGCAGCTTGGGAGGGGCTAGCTCCTACGGGCAGTACTTC. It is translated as CASSLGGASSYGQYF.

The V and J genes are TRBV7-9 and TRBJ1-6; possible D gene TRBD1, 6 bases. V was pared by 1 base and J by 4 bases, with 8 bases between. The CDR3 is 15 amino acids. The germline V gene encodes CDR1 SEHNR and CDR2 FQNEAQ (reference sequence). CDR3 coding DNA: TGTGCCAGCAGCTTAGTAGGGACATATAATTCACCCCTCCACTTT. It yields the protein CASSLVGTYNSPLHF.

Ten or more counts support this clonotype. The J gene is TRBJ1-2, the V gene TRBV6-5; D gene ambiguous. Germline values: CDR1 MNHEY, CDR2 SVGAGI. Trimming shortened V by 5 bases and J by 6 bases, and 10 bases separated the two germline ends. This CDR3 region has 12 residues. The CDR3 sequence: CASSLKGNGYTF. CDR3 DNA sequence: TGTGCCAGCAGTCTCAAAGGGAATGGCTACACCTTC.

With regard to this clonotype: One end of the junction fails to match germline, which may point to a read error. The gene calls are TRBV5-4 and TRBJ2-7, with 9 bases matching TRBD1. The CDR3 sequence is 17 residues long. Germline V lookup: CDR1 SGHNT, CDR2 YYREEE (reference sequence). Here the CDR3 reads CAGSFLQGADNRYEQYF. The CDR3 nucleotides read TGTGCCGGCAGCTTCTTACAGGGGGCTGATAACCGCTACGAGCAGTACTTC.

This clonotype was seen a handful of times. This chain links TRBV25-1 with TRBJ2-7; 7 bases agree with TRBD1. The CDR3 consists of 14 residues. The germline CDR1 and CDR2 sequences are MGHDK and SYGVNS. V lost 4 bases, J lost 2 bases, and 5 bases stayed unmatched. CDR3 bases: TGTGCCAGCAGTGTAGGGGGCCGGACCTACGAGCAGTACTTC. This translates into CASSVGGRTYEQYF.

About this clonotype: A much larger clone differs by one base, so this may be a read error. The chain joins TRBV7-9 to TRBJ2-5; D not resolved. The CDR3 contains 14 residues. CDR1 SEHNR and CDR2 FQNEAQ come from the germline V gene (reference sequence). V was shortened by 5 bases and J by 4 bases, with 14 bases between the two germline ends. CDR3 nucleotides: TGTGCCAGCAGCCGTGGACGGGTGCGAGAGACCCAGTACTTC. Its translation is CASSRGRVRETQYF. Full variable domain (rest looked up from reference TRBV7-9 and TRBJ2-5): DTGVSQNPRHKITKRGQNVTFRCDPISEHNRLYWYRQTLGQGPEFLTYFQNEAQLEKSRLLSDRFSAERPKGSFSTLEIQRTEQGDSAMYLCASSRGRVRETQYFGPGTRLLVL.

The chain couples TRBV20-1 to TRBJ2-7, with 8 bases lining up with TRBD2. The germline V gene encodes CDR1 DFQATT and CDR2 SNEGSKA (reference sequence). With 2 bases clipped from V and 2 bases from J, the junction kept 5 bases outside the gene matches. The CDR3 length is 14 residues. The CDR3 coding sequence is TGCAGTGCTAGAAGCGGGAGAGGTCCCTACGAGCAGTACTTC. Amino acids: CSARSGRGPYEQYF.

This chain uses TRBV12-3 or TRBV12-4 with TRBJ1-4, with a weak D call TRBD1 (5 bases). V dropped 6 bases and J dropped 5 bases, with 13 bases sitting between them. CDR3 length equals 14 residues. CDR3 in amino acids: CASRKTGRNEKLFF. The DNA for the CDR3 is TGTGCCAGCAGAAAAACAGGACGAAATGAAAAACTGTTTTTT.

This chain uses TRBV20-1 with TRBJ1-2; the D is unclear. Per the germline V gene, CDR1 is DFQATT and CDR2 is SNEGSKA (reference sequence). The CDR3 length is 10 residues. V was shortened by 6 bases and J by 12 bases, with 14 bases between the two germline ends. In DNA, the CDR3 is TGCAGTGCCCCCGGGGTCGGCCACACCTTC. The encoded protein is CSAPGVGHTF.

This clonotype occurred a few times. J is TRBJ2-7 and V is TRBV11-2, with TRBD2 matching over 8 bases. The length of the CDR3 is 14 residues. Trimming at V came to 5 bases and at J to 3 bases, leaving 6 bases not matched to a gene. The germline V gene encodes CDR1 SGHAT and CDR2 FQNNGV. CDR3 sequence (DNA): TGTGCCAGCAGCCTCGGGACTAGGGACTACGAGCAGTACTTC. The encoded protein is CASSLGTRDYEQYF.